This record concerns one T cell receptor beta chain sequence. The V and J ends lost 2 bases and 3 bases, in that order; junction bases with no gene match: 9. Germline values: CDR1 LGHNA, CDR2 YSLEER. The CDR3 consists of 17 residues. Enrolled through a virtual design, the participants were between 18 and 89 years of age and came from fewer than 30 US areas. Using immunoSEQ multiplex PCR, the repertoire was profiled, and TCRdb retains in-frame clones only, with some absent. Among roughly 240,000 clones listed, around 88% were seen once. This sample is part of a study of blood T cell repertoires in COVID-19. Study background: Acute-phase and convalescent COVID-19 samples originated in the United States, Italy and Spain. PBMCs, B-cell-depleted T cells, or T cells provided the cDNA or gDNA that made up the material.

This TCR derives from a woman aged 40 to 49 with acute COVID-19. The sample comprised PBMCs or T cells enriched from blood (not recorded which). V gene TRBV4-3 combines with J gene TRBJ1-2; 10 nucleotides match TRBD1. CDR3 nucleotides: TGCGCCAGCAGCCAAAACCCCGGGACAGGGGCTTACTATGGCTACACCTTC. Translating it yields CASSQNPGTGAYYGYTF.